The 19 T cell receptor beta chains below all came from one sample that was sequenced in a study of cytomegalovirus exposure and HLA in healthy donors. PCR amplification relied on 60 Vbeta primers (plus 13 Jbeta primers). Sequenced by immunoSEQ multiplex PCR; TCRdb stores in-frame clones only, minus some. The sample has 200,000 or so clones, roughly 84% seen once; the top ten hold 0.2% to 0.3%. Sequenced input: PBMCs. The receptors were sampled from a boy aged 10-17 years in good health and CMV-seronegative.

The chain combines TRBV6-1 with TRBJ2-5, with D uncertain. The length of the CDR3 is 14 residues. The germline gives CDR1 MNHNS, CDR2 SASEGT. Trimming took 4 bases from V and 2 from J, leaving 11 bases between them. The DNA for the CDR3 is TGTGCCAGCAGTGTTCTCACTAAGCAAGAGACCCAGTACTTC. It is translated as CASSVLTKQETQYF.

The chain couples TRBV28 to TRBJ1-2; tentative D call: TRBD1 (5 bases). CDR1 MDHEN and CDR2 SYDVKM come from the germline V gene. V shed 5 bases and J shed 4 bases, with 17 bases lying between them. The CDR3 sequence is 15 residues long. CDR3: CASSPGRGRAYGYTF. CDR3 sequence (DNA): TGTGCCAGCAGTCCCGGGCGGGGACGCGCCTATGGCTACACCTTC.

The CDR3 bases are TGTGCCAGCAGCCGAACTATACAAGAGACCCAGTACTTC. This sequence encodes CASSRTIQETQYF. The chain recombines TRBV6-5 with TRBJ2-5; no clear D. The germline CDR1 and CDR2 sequences are MNHEY and SVGAGI. Trimming stripped 6 bases from V and 2 bases from J, with 10 bases between. The CDR3 length is 13 residues.

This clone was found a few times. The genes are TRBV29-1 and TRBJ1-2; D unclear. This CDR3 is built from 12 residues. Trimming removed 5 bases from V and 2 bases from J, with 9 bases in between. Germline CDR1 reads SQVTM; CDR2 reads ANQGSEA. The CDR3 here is CSVHDGNYGYTF. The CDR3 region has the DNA TGCAGCGTTCACGACGGGAACTATGGCTACACCTTC.

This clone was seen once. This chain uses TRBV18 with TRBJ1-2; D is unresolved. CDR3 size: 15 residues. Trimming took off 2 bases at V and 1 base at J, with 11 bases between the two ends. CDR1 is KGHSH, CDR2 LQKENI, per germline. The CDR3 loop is CASSPKELINYGYTF. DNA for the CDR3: TGTGCCAGCTCACCAAAAGAACTTATTAACTATGGCTACACCTTC.

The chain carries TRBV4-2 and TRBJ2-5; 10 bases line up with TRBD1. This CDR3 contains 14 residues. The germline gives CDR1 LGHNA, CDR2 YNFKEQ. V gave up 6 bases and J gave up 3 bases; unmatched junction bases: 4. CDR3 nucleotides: TGTGCCAGCAGAGGACAGGGGGGAGAAGAGACCCAGTACTTC. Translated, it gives CASRGQGGEETQYF.

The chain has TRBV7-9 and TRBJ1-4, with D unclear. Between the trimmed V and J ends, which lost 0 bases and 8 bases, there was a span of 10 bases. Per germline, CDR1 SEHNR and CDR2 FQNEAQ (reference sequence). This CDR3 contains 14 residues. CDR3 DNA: TGTGCCAGCAGCTTAGCCCAGGTAGAGGAAAAACTGTTTTTT. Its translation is CASSLAQVEEKLFF.

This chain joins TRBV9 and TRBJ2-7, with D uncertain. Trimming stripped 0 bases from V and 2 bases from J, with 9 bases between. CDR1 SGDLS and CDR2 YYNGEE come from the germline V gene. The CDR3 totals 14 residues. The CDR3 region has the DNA TGTGCCAGCAGCGTAGGCGAAGTCCCCTACGAGCAGTACTTC. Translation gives CASSVGEVPYEQYF.

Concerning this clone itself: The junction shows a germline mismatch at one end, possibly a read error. CDR3 DNA sequence: TGTGCTAGCAGCTTAAGAGGTGACACTGAAGCTTTCTTT. The encoded protein is CASSLRGDTEAFF. This rearrangement joins TRBV7-7 to TRBJ1-1; no clear D gene. CDR3 length: 13 residues. Per the germline V gene, CDR1 is SSHAT and CDR2 is FNYEAQ (reference sequence).

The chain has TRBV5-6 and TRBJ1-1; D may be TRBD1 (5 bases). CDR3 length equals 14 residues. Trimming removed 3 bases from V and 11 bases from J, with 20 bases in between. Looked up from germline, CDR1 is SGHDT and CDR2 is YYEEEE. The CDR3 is CASSSGLALFAAFF. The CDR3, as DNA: TGTGCCAGCAGCTCAGGGTTAGCCCTCTTTGCTGCTTTCTTT.

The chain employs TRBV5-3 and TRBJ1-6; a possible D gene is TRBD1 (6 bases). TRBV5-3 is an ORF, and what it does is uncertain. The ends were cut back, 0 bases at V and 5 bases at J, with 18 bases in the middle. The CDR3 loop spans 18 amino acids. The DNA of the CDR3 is TGTGCCAGAAGCTTGGGGCGACAGGAAATAAACGATAATTCACCCCTCCACTTT. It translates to CARSLGRQEINDNSPLHF.

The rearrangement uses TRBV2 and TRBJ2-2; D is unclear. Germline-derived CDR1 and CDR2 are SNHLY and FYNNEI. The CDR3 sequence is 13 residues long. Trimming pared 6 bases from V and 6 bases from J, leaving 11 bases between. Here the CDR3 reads CASRTEDAGELFF. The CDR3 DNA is TGTGCCAGCAGAACAGAAGACGCCGGGGAGCTGTTTTTT. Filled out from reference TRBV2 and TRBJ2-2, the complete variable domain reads EPEVTQTPSHQVTQMGQEVILRCVPISNHLYFYWYRQILGQKVEFLVSFYNNEISEKSEIFDDQFSVERPDGSNFTLKIRSTKLEDSAMYFCASRTEDAGELFFGEGSRLTVL.

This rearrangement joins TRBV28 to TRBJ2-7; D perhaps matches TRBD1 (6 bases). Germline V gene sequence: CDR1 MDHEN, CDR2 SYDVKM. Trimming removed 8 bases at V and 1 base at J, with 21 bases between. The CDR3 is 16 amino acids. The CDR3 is CASENSRGSGSYEQYF. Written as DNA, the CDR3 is TGTGCCAGCGAGAACTCTAGGGGGAGTGGGTCCTACGAGCAGTACTTC.

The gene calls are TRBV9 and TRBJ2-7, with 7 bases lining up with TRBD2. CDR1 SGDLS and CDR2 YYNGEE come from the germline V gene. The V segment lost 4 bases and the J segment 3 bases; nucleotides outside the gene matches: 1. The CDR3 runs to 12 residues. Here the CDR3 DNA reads TGTGCCAGCAGCAGGGACTACTACGAGCAGTACTTC. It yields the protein CASSRDYYEQYF.

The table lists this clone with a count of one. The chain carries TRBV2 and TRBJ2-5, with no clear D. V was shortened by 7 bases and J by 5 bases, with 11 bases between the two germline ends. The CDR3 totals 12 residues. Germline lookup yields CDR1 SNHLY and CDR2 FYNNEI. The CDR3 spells CASKRVEETQYF. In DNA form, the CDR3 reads TGTGCCAGCAAAAGAGTGGAGGAGACCCAGTACTTC.

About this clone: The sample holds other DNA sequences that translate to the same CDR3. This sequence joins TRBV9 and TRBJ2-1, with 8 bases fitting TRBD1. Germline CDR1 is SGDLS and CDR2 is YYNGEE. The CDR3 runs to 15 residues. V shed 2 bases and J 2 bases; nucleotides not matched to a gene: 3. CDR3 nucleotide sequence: TGTGCCAGCAGCGTCGGACAGGGTGCCTACAATGAGCAGTTCTTC. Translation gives CASSVGQGAYNEQFF.

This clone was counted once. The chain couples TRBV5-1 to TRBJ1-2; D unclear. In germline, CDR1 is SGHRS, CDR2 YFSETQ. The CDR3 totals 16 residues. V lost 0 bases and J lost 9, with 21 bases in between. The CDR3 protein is CASSLGHRQTYTRYTF. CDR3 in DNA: TGCGCCAGCAGCTTGGGTCATAGACAAACCTATACTCGCTACACCTTC.

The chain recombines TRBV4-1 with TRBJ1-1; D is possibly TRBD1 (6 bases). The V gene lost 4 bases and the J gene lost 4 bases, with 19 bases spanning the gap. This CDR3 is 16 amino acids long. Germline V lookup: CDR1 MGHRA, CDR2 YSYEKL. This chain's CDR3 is CASSLRRAGVFTEAFF. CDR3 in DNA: TGCGCCAGCAGCCTCCGACGGGCAGGGGTATTCACTGAAGCTTTCTTT.

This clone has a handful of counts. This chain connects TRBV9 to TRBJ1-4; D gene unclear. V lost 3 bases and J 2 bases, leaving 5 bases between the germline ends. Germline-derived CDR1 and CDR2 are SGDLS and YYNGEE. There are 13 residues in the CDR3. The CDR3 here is CASSAYTNEKLFF. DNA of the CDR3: TGTGCCAGCAGCGCGTATACTAATGAAAAACTGTTTTTT.